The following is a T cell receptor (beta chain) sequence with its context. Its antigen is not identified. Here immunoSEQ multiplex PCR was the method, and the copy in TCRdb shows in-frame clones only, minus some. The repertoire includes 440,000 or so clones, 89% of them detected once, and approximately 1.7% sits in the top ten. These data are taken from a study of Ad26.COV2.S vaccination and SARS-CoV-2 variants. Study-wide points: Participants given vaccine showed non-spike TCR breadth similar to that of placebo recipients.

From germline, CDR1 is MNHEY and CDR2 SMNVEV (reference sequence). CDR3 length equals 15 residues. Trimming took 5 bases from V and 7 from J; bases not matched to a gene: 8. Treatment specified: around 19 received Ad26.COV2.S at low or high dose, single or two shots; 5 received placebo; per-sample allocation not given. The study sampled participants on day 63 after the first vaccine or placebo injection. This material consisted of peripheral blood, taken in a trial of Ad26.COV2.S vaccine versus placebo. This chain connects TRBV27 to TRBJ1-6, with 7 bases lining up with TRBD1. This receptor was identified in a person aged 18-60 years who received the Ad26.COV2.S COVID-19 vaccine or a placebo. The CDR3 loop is CASSPRTGGNSPLHF. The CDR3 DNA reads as TGTGCCAGCAGTCCAAGGACAGGAGGGAATTCACCCCTCCACTTT.